The 4 T cell receptor beta chains in this list originate from one sample, sequenced in a study of T cells in localized non-small cell lung cancer. This table comes from immunoSEQ multiplex PCR, and its TCRdb copy is limited to in-frame clones, with some not included. The sample records about 34,000 clones, almost 90% being singletons. Here the sequenced sample was peripheral blood, taken before any cancer treatment. Source of these receptors: a woman aged 35 to 70 with stage I lung adenocarcinoma.

This clone was counted once. The chain joins TRBV5-6 to TRBJ2-5; D gene ambiguous. The CDR3 covers 16 residues. Germline CDR1 SGHDT, CDR2 YYEEEE. The germline V and J ends were trimmed by 0 bases and 5 bases, with 17 bases remaining between them. The CDR3, as DNA: TGTGCCAGCAGCTTGGCCAAACGGGTCAAGAGGGAGACCCAGTACTTC. As protein: CASSLAKRVKRETQYF.

This chain connects TRBV27 to TRBJ1-2; possible D gene TRBD1, 6 bases. Germline V lookup: CDR1 MNHEY, CDR2 SMNVEV (reference sequence). The CDR3 runs 14 residues. Trimming took off 3 bases at V and 4 bases at J, with 12 bases between the two ends. Written as DNA, the CDR3 is TGTGCCAGCAGTTTGCTCCCGGACAGCTATGGCTACACCTTC. Encoded protein: CASSLLPDSYGYTF.

In this sample, this clone turned up once. This chain connects TRBV9 to TRBJ1-6; D unclear. Trimming stripped 0 bases from V and 7 bases from J, with 5 bases between. Germline-derived CDR1 and CDR2 are SGDLS and YYNGEE. The CDR3 consists of 13 residues. The CDR3 sequence is CASSVEGNSPLHF. In DNA, the CDR3 is TGTGCCAGCAGCGTAGAGGGAAATTCACCCCTCCACTTT.

The chain joins TRBV7-9 to TRBJ2-7; D not resolved. This CDR3 region has 15 residues. V was clipped by 5 bases and J by 7 bases, with 21 bases between them. From germline, CDR1 is SEHNR and CDR2 FQNEAQ (reference sequence). DNA of the CDR3: TGTGCCAGCAGCCGCGGCAGGACCACGATGGGGGAGCAGTACTTC. Translation gives CASSRGRTTMGEQYF.